Presented here are 4 T cell receptor beta chains from one specimen sequenced in a study of Tregs in tolerant kidney transplant recipients. Method: immunoSEQ multiplex PCR; TCRdb's copy keeps in-frame clones and lacks some. In the table there are 65,000 or so clones, roughly 86% of which are singletons. Mixed chimerism was transient after nonmyeloablative marrow transplants from related graft donors. The sequencing used CD4+ T cells from blood (PBMCs), collected 6 months after the transplant. These TCRs come from a human patient who received a combined kidney and bone marrow transplant. Some T cells may arise from the graft donor.

The chain links TRBV2 to TRBJ2-3; D unclear. V was pared by 7 bases and J by 1 base, with 12 bases between. Germline V gene lookup returns CDR1 SNHLY and CDR2 FYNNEI. The CDR3 has 14 residues. This CDR3 is CASTSRSGTDTQYF. The CDR3 DNA reads TGTGCCAGCACCTCGCGGTCCGGCACAGATACGCAGTATTTT.

The chain employs TRBV7-2 and TRBJ2-1; the D gene is possibly TRBD1 (6 bases). Trimming shortened V by 4 bases and J by 4 bases, and 8 bases separated the two germline ends. CDR3 length: 13 residues. Germline V gives CDR1 SGHTA, CDR2 FQGNSA. CDR3 DNA: TGTGCCAGCAGCTCCCAGGGGTACAATGAGCAGTTCTTC. This sequence encodes CASSSQGYNEQFF.

The gene calls are TRBV11-3 and TRBJ2-2, with a weak D call TRBD2 (6 bases). V was shortened by 4 bases and J by 0 bases, with 12 bases between the two germline ends. Germline V gene sequence: CDR1 SGHNT, CDR2 YENEEA. The CDR3 consists of 16 residues. CDR3 sequence reads: CASSSQLATNTGELFF. The CDR3 coding sequence is TGTGCCAGCAGCTCCCAACTAGCAACGAACACCGGGGAGCTGTTTTTT.

The DNA of the CDR3 is TGTGCCAGCAGTTTATCGGCACTAGCGGGAGTATCGGGTGAGCAGTTCTTC. Its translation is CASSLSALAGVSGEQFF. The chain has TRBV27 and TRBJ2-1; 11 nucleotides match TRBD2. V dropped 0 bases and J dropped 9; count of bases not matched to a gene: 10. From germline, CDR1 is MNHEY and CDR2 SMNVEV (reference sequence). This CDR3 comprises 17 residues.